The rows below give T cell receptor beta chains drawn from one sample of a study of T cell responses to AZD1222 COVID-19 vaccine. Generated by immunoSEQ multiplex PCR, the TCRdb table keeps only in-frame clones and is missing some. The data show 95,000 to 150,000 clones, approximately 92% seen once. The specimen comprised peripheral blood, sampled 28 days after the second AZD1222 dose. The receptor source for this set is an adult who received the AZD1222 COVID-19 vaccine. CDR3s include the opening cysteine and the closing phenylalanine or tryptophan. D genes are given only for firm matches. Not every row has a clone size; where given, it reads once, few, many or a size class.

TRBJ1-2	TRBV2	-	16	-	CASIAEIGDYDYGYTF	TGTGCCAGCATCGCCGAAATAGGGGATTACGACTATGGCTACACCTTC
TRBJ2-2	TRBV5-5	TRBD1	16	-	CASSLTGGDVAGELFF	TGTGCCAGCAGCCTGACAGGGGGCGATGTGGCCGGGGAGCTGTTTTTT
TRBJ1-2	TRBV7-8	-	15	-	CASSLSGGRGYGYTF	TGTGCCAGCAGCTTATCGGGGGGACGTGGCTATGGCTACACCTTC
TRBJ2-1	TRBV18	-	14	-	CASSPSPVYNEQFF	TGTGCCAGCTCACCATCTCCCGTCTACAATGAGCAGTTCTTC
TRBJ2-3	TRBV24-1	-	16	-	CATSDLRTSSTDTQYF	TGTGCCACCAGTGATTTGCGAACCTCTAGCACAGATACGCAGTATTTT
TRBJ2-7	TRBV6-6	-	12	-	CASSTTFYEQYF	TGTGCCAGCAGTACTACCTTTTACGAGCAGTACTTC
TRBJ2-1	TRBV25-1	-	12	few	CASSLLSSEQFF	TGTGCCAGCAGTTTACTATCCAGTGAGCAGTTCTTC
TRBJ1-1	TRBV7-2	-	13	-	CASSLDAIGRAFF	TGTGCCAGCAGCTTAGATGCGATCGGGAGGGCTTTCTTT
TRBJ2-7	TRBV6-5	-	13	-	CASSYDRNYEQYF	TGTGCCAGCAGTTACGACAGAAACTACGAGCAGTACTTC
TRBJ1-3	TRBV19	TRBD1	16	-	CASSPPDRGAGNTIYF	TGTGCCAGTAGTCCCCCGGACAGGGGAGCTGGAAACACCATATATTTT
TRBJ1-5	TRBV3-1/TRBV3-2	-	15	-	CASSQEGADNQPQHF	TGTGCCAGCAGCCAAGAAGGGGCCGACAATCAGCCCCAGCATTTT
TRBJ2-6	TRBV6-1	-	18	-	CASSEGGWGSTGANVLTF	TGTGCCAGCAGTGAAGGGGGATGGGGAAGTACTGGGGCCAACGTCCTGACTTTC
TRBJ1-3	TRBV7-9	-	15	-	CASSLYTVSGNTIYF	TGTGCCAGCAGCTTATATACAGTATCTGGAAACACCATATATTTT
TRBJ2-5	TRBV7-8	-	14	-	CASSFAAGRETQYF	TGTGCCAGCAGCTTCGCGGCGGGGAGAGAGACCCAGTACTTC
TRBJ1-5	TRBV19	-	15	-	CASSIVGVYNQPQHF	TGTGCCAGTAGTATAGTTGGGGTTTACAATCAGCCCCAGCATTTT
TRBJ1-5	TRBV6-5	TRBD1	15	-	CASSPWDRSNQPQHF	TGTGCCAGCAGTCCCTGGGACAGAAGCAATCAGCCCCAGCATTTT
TRBJ2-1	TRBV19	-	19	-	CASSIVVGYGGKRTNEQFF	TGTGCCAGTAGTATAGTCGTCGGGTATGGCGGAAAACGAACCAATGAGCAGTTCTTC
TRBJ2-7	TRBV18	TRBD1	13	few	CASSPSRDREQYF	TGTGCCAGCTCACCGTCCCGGGACAGGGAGCAGTACTTC
TRBJ1-4	TRBV19	-	14	-	CASTPSGTNEKLFF	TGTGCCAGTACTCCCTCGGGGACTAATGAAAAACTGTTTTTT
TRBJ1-4	TRBV5-5	-	14	-	CASSLVGTNEKLFF	TGTGCCAGCAGCTTGGTAGGGACGAATGAAAAACTGTTTTTT
TRBJ2-7	TRBV7-9	-	17	-	CASSAHLQGRTIYEQYF	TGTGCCAGCAGCGCGCACCTACAGGGAAGGACCATCTACGAGCAGTACTTC
TRBJ1-2	TRBV2	-	13	once	CASSLGGNYGYTF	TGTGCCAGCAGTCTGGGGGGCAACTATGGCTACACCTTC
TRBJ2-1	TRBV29-1	TRBD2	17	once	CSVLGLAGVSSYNEQFF	TGCAGCGTTTTGGGACTAGCGGGAGTATCTAGTTACAATGAGCAGTTCTTC
TRBJ2-5	TRBV3-1/TRBV3-2	-	15	-	CASSQGNQAGETQYF	TGTGCCAGCAGCCAAGGAAATCAGGCAGGAGAGACCCAGTACTTC
TRBJ2-7	TRBV12-3/TRBV12-4	-	11	-	CASSLEDEQYF	TGTGCCAGCAGTTTGGAGGACGAGCAGTACTTC
TRBJ1-2	TRBV28	-	12	-	CASSLQNYGYTF	TGTGCCAGCAGTTTACAGAACTATGGCTACACCTTC
TRBJ1-6	TRBV28	-	14	-	CASSLGAGLSPLHF	TGTGCCAGCAGTTTAGGTGCAGGGCTTTCACCCCTCCACTTT
TRBJ1-2	TRBV19	TRBD1	17	-	CASSIRTGDTLNYGYTF	TGTGCCAGTAGTATTCGGACAGGGGACACACTCAACTATGGCTACACCTTC
TRBJ1-1	TRBV3-1/TRBV3-2	-	16	-	CASSLQGLAGATEAFF	TGTGCCAGCAGCCTGCAAGGGTTAGCGGGGGCTACTGAAGCTTTCTTT
TRBJ2-5	TRBV7-2	-	15	-	CASSLVTGRAETQYF	TGTGCCAGCAGCTTAGTTACGGGCAGGGCAGAGACCCAGTACTTC
TRBJ1-5	TRBV5-8	-	17	-	CASSLIWGAYSNQPQHF	TGTGCCAGCAGCTTGATTTGGGGGGCATATAGCAATCAGCCCCAGCATTTT
TRBJ1-5	TRBV6-1	-	15	-	CASSEPFFSNQPQHF	TGTGCCAGCAGTGAACCCTTCTTTAGCAATCAGCCCCAGCATTTT
TRBJ2-1	TRBV7-9	TRBD2	18	-	CASSPRLAGGVWDNEQFF	TGTGCCAGCAGCCCGAGACTAGCGGGAGGGGTTTGGGACAATGAGCAGTTCTTC
TRBJ2-3	TRBV7-2	TRBD2	18	-	CASSRPLTAGGSSDTQYF	TGTGCCAGCAGCCGCCCTCTAACCGCGGGAGGGAGTTCAGATACGCAGTATTTT
TRBJ2-6	TRBV29-1	-	19	-	CSVPSGRTVQSSGANVLTF	TGCAGCGTGCCCTCCGGCCGGACAGTCCAATCATCTGGGGCCAACGTCCTGACTTTC
TRBJ2-7	TRBV5-6	TRBD1	15	-	CASSSRDSLAYEQYF	TGTGCCAGCAGCTCCCGGGACAGTTTAGCCTACGAGCAGTACTTC
TRBJ1-4	TRBV28	-	13	-	CATVPGLNEKLFF	TGTGCCACCGTACCAGGGCTTAATGAAAAACTGTTTTTT
TRBJ1-1	TRBV12-3/TRBV12-4	-	13	-	CASSLKNSNEAFF	TGTGCCAGCAGTTTAAAAAACAGTAATGAAGCTTTCTTT
TRBJ2-1	TRBV18	-	17	-	CASSPLPPGGIMNEQFF	TGTGCCAGCTCACCACTGCCCCCCGGGGGAATAATGAATGAGCAGTTCTTC
TRBJ1-2	TRBV29-1	-	11	-	CSVRLGDGYTF	TGCAGCGTTCGTTTAGGGGATGGCTACACCTTC
TRBJ1-2	TRBV24-1	-	14	-	CATSDVGQDYGYTF	TGTGCCACCAGTGATGTGGGACAAGACTATGGCTACACCTTC
TRBJ2-7	TRBV13	-	13	-	CASSLRRSYEQYF	TGTGCCAGCAGCTTACGCAGATCCTACGAGCAGTACTTC
TRBJ1-2	TRBV14	-	15	-	CASSQKPGSSYGYTF	TGTGCCAGCAGCCAAAAACCGGGTTCGTCTTATGGCTACACCTTC
TRBJ2-7	TRBV7-9	-	13	few	CASSLPDGYEQYF	TGTGCCAGCAGCTTACCGGACGGATACGAGCAGTACTTC
TRBJ1-5	TRBV6-1	-	17	-	CASSEAGGQAINQPQHF	TGTGCCAGCAGTGAAGCGGGGGGTCAGGCGATCAATCAGCCCCAGCATTTT
TRBJ1-6	TRBV28	-	14	-	CASTSTDYNSPLHF	TGTGCCAGCACCTCGACAGATTATAATTCACCCCTCCACTTT
TRBJ2-2	TRBV7-8	-	12	-	CASSLGPGELFF	TGTGCCAGCAGCTTAGGGCCCGGGGAGCTGTTTTTT
TRBJ1-1	TRBV7-5	-	14	-	CARSPGTMNTEAFF	TGTGCCAGAAGCCCCGGGACAATGAACACTGAAGCTTTCTTT
TRBJ1-1	TRBV19	-	15	-	CASSIGGHPNTEAFF	TGTGCCAGTAGTATAGGTGGACACCCGAACACTGAAGCTTTCTTT